Following are 26 T cell receptor beta chains from one sample sequenced in a study of T cells after yellow fever vaccination. Each CDR3 protein gets one entry after TCRdb re-called the 5' RACE reads with MiXCR. Seen here are some 250,000 distinct CDR3 sequences, roughly 7.2% observed once, and the top ten hold 0.85%. This specimen was CD4+ T cells sorted from PBMCs, taken 15 days after the yellow fever booster vaccination. These TCRs come from a man younger than 45 who received the YFV17D yellow fever vaccine.

In its sample, this clonotype was seen many times. The genes are TRBV6-5 and TRBJ2-1; D is undetermined. With 7 bases removed from V and 16 bases from J, the gap between germline ends came to 17 bases. Germline V gene lookup returns CDR1 MNHEY and CDR2 SVGAGI. This CDR3 is built from 11 residues. CDR3 sequence: CASKTGYRVFF. CDR3 DNA: TGTGCCAGCAAGACCGGGTACCGGGTATTCTTC.

V is TRBV20-1 and J is TRBJ2-3; perhaps TRBD1 as D (5 bases). The V gene's germline CDR1 is DFQATT and CDR2 SNEGSKA (reference sequence). The V gene lost 0 bases and the J gene lost 6 bases, with 16 bases spanning the gap. This CDR3 is built from 15 residues. CDR3 in DNA: TGCAGTGCTAGAGATGGGGCTAGGGGTCCCGATACGCAGTATTTT. It is translated as CSARDGARGPDTQYF.

CDR3 residues: CASSNGHRRETQYF. In nucleotides, the CDR3 is TGTGCCAGCAGCAACGGCCACAGGCGAGAGACCCAGTACTTC. The rearrangement links TRBV21-1 to TRBJ2-5; whether TRBD1, the table's D call, matches the DNA was not checked. TRBV21-1 is a known pseudogene. The CDR3 covers 14 residues.

A few counts support this clonotype. The rearrangement joins TRBV25-1 to TRBJ2-5, with 13 bases aligning to TRBD2. The CDR3 has 16 residues. The germline gives CDR1 MGHDK, CDR2 SYGVNS. Germline trimming cut 5 bases from V and 6 bases from J; bases unmatched to any gene: 9. The CDR3 reads CASSIPGTSGIKTQYF. The CDR3 DNA is TGTGCCAGCAGTATACCCGGGACTAGCGGGATTAAGACCCAGTACTTC. The whole variable domain, remainder taken from reference TRBV25-1 and TRBJ2-5, is EADIYQTPRYLVIGTGKKITLECSQTMGHDKMYWYQQDPGMELHLIHYSYGVNSTEKGDLSSESTVSRIRTEHFPLTLESARPSHTSQYLCASSIPGTSGIKTQYFGPGTRLLVL.

This clonotype was seen a few times. The rearrangement links TRBV7-4 to TRBJ2-1; 14 bases line up with TRBD2. Germline loops: CDR1 SGHVT, CDR2 SQSDAQ. Trimming cost V 0 bases and J 1 base; bases outside gene matches: 5. The CDR3 has 19 residues. CDR3 in DNA: TGTGCCAGCAGCTTAGCAGGGACTAGCGGGAGTGGTTCCTACAATGAGCAGTTCTTC. This translates into CASSLAGTSGSGSYNEQFF.

The chain recombines TRBV4-2 with TRBJ1-3, with a tentative D call TRBD1 (5 bases). Germline V gene data show CDR1 as LGHNA and CDR2 as YNFKEQ. V lost 3 bases to trimming and J lost 0 bases, with 18 bases between them. CDR3 length equals 18 residues. The CDR3 nucleotides are TGTGCCAGCAGCCAGCGACAGCCTACTATCCACTCTGGAAACACCATATATTTT. This translates into CASSQRQPTIHSGNTIYF.

The V gene is TRBV20-1, the J gene TRBJ1-1; D gene ambiguous. V lost 3 bases to trimming and J lost 3 bases, with 5 bases between them. CDR1 is DFQATT and CDR2 is SNEGSKA in the germline V gene (reference sequence). The CDR3 has 11 residues. This CDR3 is CSASFYTEAFF. The DNA of the CDR3 is TGCAGTGCTAGTTTTTACACTGAAGCTTTCTTT.

The chain joins TRBV27 to TRBJ1-6; a possible D gene is TRBD1 (5 bases). The V end lost 6 bases, the J end lost 11 bases, and 20 bases lay between the germline ends. Germline V lookup: CDR1 MNHEY, CDR2 SMNVEV (reference sequence). The CDR3 covers 15 residues. The DNA of the CDR3 is TGTGCCAGCAGCCCAGCCGGGACGGGCGGGACACCCCTCCACTTT. Its protein product is CASSPAGTGGTPLHF.

This clonotype was picked up a small number of times. The genes are TRBV12-3 or TRBV12-4 and TRBJ2-1, with 10 positions matching TRBD2. This CDR3 comprises 14 residues. Unmatched junction bases numbered 7, after V lost 7 bases and J lost 7 bases. Here the CDR3 reads CASNLAGARNEQFF. The CDR3 DNA sequence: TGTGCCAGCAACCTAGCGGGAGCGAGGAATGAGCAGTTCTTC.

The gene calls are TRBV30 and TRBJ2-7; the D gene is possibly TRBD1 (5 bases). CDR1 is GTSNPN and CDR2 is SVGIG in the germline V gene (reference sequence). This CDR3 has 12 amino acids. V gave up 2 bases and J gave up 6 bases, with 11 bases separating them. DNA for the CDR3: TGTGCCTGGAGTAGGGGTTCGAGCGAGCAGTACTTC. Its translation is CAWSRGSSEQYF.

In its sample, this clonotype was seen a few times. V and J are TRBV20-1 and TRBJ2-7; TRBD1 matches at 8 bases. V shed 3 bases and J 4 bases; nucleotides not matched to a gene: 8. The CDR3 runs 14 residues. Germline assignment: CDR1 DFQATT and CDR2 SNEGSKA (reference sequence). The CDR3 reads CSASLPGGGYEQYF. In nucleotides, the CDR3 is TGCAGTGCTAGTCTTCCAGGGGGCGGGTACGAGCAGTACTTC.

The rearrangement links TRBV12-3 or TRBV12-4 to TRBJ2-7; 9 nucleotides match TRBD1. CDR3 length: 14 residues. V lost 5 bases and J lost 3; bases outside the gene matches: 5. The CDR3 DNA sequence: TGTGCCAGCAGTATACAGGGGGCCGTCTACGAGCAGTACTTC. It specifies CASSIQGAVYEQYF.

In its sample, this clonotype was seen a few times. The chain recombines TRBV7-9 with TRBJ2-4; no clear D. The CDR3 contains 13 residues. V was trimmed by 9 bases and J by 3 bases, leaving 12 bases between them. In germline, CDR1 is SEHNR, CDR2 FQNEAQ (reference sequence). Here the CDR3 reads CASHAEYKNIQYF. The DNA of the CDR3 is TGTGCCAGTCACGCTGAATACAAAAACATTCAGTACTTC.

This clonotype was detected a few times. The chain combines TRBV7-2 with TRBJ2-1, with TRBD2 identical over 12 bases. The CDR3 is made up of 16 amino acids. After removal of 4 bases from V and 4 bases from J, the junction contained 5 bases not matched to a gene. Germline CDR1 SGHTA, CDR2 FQGNSA. DNA for the CDR3: TGTGCCAGCAGCTATGCCGGGACTAGCGGGTACAATGAGCAGTTCTTC. Translating gives CASSYAGTSGYNEQFF.

The chain employs TRBV27 and TRBJ2-2; TRBD1 agrees at 9 bases. Germline CDR1 is MNHEY and CDR2 is SMNVEV (reference sequence). V lost 6 bases and J lost 3; bases outside the gene matches: 5. CDR3 length: 15 amino acids. The CDR3: CASREGQGYTGELFF. CDR3 bases: TGTGCCAGCAGGGAGGGACAGGGTTACACCGGGGAGCTGTTTTTT.

This clonotype was recorded at least ten times. The gene calls are TRBV5-1 and TRBJ2-3, with TRBD2 matching over 12 bases. CDR1 and CDR2 from the germline V gene are SGHRS and YFSETQ. J lost 5 bases, V lost 4 bases, and 5 bases had no gene match. The CDR3 spans 15 residues. The CDR3, as DNA: TGCGCCAGCAGCCCGACTAGCGGGGGCGGAGATACGCAGTATTTT. This translates into CASSPTSGGGDTQYF.

This clonotype was detected a few times. V gene TRBV3-1 combines with J gene TRBJ1-1; D is unclear. The V end lost 6 bases, the J end lost 1 base, and 12 bases lay between the germline ends. There are 14 residues in the CDR3. CDR1 is LGHDT and CDR2 is YNNKEL in the germline V gene (reference sequence). In nucleotides, the CDR3 is TGTGCCAGCAGTGTGGGCAGCCAGAACACTGAAGCTTTCTTT. It yields the protein CASSVGSQNTEAFF.

The gene calls are TRBV7-8 and TRBJ1-2, with D possibly matching TRBD1 (5 bases). Germline CDR1 SGHVS, CDR2 FQNEAQ. Trimming shortened V by 1 base and J by 6 bases, and 12 bases separated the two germline ends. CDR3 length: 14 residues. This chain's CDR3 is CASSLGVQGDGYTF. The CDR3 nucleotides read TGTGCCAGCAGCTTAGGGGTTCAGGGAGATGGCTACACCTTC.

This clonotype showed up just a few times. The chain uses TRBV20-1 and TRBJ2-1; tentatively, D is TRBD2 (6 bases). CDR1 DFQATT and CDR2 SNEGSKA come from the germline V gene (reference sequence). V lost 7 bases, J lost 5 bases, and 15 bases lay in between. The CDR3 loop spans 13 amino acids. CDR3 residues: CSVLAETHNEQFF. The CDR3 coding sequence is TGCAGTGTTTTAGCGGAAACCCACAATGAGCAGTTCTTC.

This clonotype has ten or more counts. The V gene is TRBV29-1, the J gene TRBJ1-1; 7 positions agree with TRBD1. The germline gives CDR1 SQVTM, CDR2 ANQGSEA. Trimming took 6 bases from V and 8 from J; bases not matched to a gene: 9. The CDR3 has 12 amino acids. In nucleotides, the CDR3 is TGCAGCGTAAGACAGGGATCATTGGAAGCTTTCTTT. Translated, it gives CSVRQGSLEAFF.

The chain joins TRBV28 to TRBJ2-7; D uncertain. Trimming stripped 7 bases from V and 5 bases from J, with 9 bases between. Germline values: CDR1 MDHEN, CDR2 SYDVKM. This CDR3 spans 11 amino acids. As DNA, the CDR3 is TGTGCCAGCACCTTCTTGGACGAGCAGTACTTC. Translation: CASTFLDEQYF.

This clonotype was detected ten times or more. This chain uses TRBV5-6 with TRBJ2-2; D call uncertain. The V end lost 7 bases, the J end lost 0 bases, and 19 bases lay between the germline ends. In germline, CDR1 is SGHDT, CDR2 YYEEEE. This CDR3 spans 17 amino acids. CDR3 residues: CASHPSLILPNTGELFF. The CDR3 coding sequence is TGTGCCAGCCATCCGTCCCTCATTCTTCCGAACACCGGGGAGCTGTTTTTT.

There are many counts of this clonotype. V is TRBV11-2 and J is TRBJ2-1; TRBD2 matches 12 bases. This CDR3 comprises 18 residues. The V segment lost 4 bases and the J segment 5 bases; nucleotides outside the gene matches: 12. Per the germline V gene, CDR1 is SGHAT and CDR2 is FQNNGV. The CDR3 loop reads CASSSKLVGLAGNNEQFF. CDR3 DNA: TGTGCCAGCAGCTCCAAATTAGTCGGACTAGCGGGAAACAATGAGCAGTTCTTC.

This clonotype appeared many times. The chain recombines TRBV5-1 with TRBJ2-2; D is tentatively TRBD1 or TRBD2 (6 bases each). V was pared by 4 bases and J by 1 base, with 8 bases between. The germline V gene has CDR1 SGHRS and CDR2 YFSETQ. This CDR3 spans 14 amino acids. The CDR3 region has the DNA TGCGCCAGCAGCGCGGGACAGAACACCGGGGAGCTGTTTTTT. It is translated as CASSAGQNTGELFF.

This clonotype was counted only a few times. The rearrangement joins TRBV7-2 to TRBJ2-1; no clear D. This CDR3 has 15 amino acids. Deletions cut 1 base from V and 3 bases from J, with 10 bases between. Germline CDR1 SGHTA, CDR2 FQGNSA. Written as DNA, the CDR3 is TGTGCCAGCAGCTTAGGAAGCGTCAACTACAATGAGCAGTTCTTC. Translating it yields CASSLGSVNYNEQFF. The full variable domain, with the rest looked up from reference TRBV7-2 and TRBJ2-1, is GAGVSQSPSNKVTEKGKDVELRCDPISGHTALYWYRQSLGQGLEFLIYFQGNSAPDKSGLPSDRFSAERTGGSVSTLTIQRTQQEDSAVYLCASSLGSVNYNEQFFGPGTRLTVL.

This clonotype was observed many times. V is TRBV3-1 and J is TRBJ2-6, with D perhaps matching TRBD1 (5 bases). V was cut by 1 base and J by 0 bases, with 10 bases left in between. The germline gives CDR1 LGHDT, CDR2 YNNKEL (reference sequence). The CDR3 length is 17 residues. As DNA, the CDR3 is TGTGCCAGCAGCCAAGGAACAGGAAACTCTGGGGCCAACGTCCTGACTTTC. Protein product: CASSQGTGNSGANVLTF.